Listed here are 23 T cell receptor beta chains from one sample, sequenced in a study of resident and recirculating memory T cells in vitiligo. Profiled with immunoSEQ multiplex PCR; TCRdb holds only in-frame clones, not every one. This repertoire shows around 70,000 clones, 80% to 95% found once; its top ten account for 4.9%. Sequencing used blood. All receptors come from a male donor with vitiligo.

This chain links TRBV7-3 with TRBJ1-5; the match to TRBD1 covers 8 bases. Looked up from germline, CDR1 is SGHTA and CDR2 is FQGTGA. V lost 5 bases to trimming and J lost 6 bases; unmatched junction nucleotides: 3. The CDR3 consists of 13 residues. This CDR3 is CASSVQGGQPQHF. The CDR3 DNA sequence: TGTGCCAGCAGCGTACAGGGGGGTCAGCCCCAGCATTTT.

This clone was counted a few times. The rearrangement links TRBV4-3 to TRBJ1-4; 9 nucleotides match TRBD1. The CDR3 sequence is 14 residues long. Looked up from germline, CDR1 is LGHNA and CDR2 is YSLEER. The ends lost 11 bases at V and 8 bases at J; junction bases unmatched: 12. Written as DNA, the CDR3 is TGCGCCGCGGGGGAACAGGGGGCTGGGGAAAAACTGTTTTTT. Its translation: CAAGEQGAGEKLFF.

V gene TRBV7-8 combines with J gene TRBJ1-2; 8 bases are shared with TRBD1. With 5 bases clipped from V and 5 bases from J, the junction kept 13 bases outside the gene matches. This CDR3 is built from 16 residues. From germline, CDR1 is SGHVS and CDR2 FQNEAQ. The CDR3 sequence is CASSKTRQGIRYGYTF. In DNA form, the CDR3 reads TGTGCCAGCAGCAAAACGAGACAGGGGATACGGTATGGCTACACCTTC.

The V and J genes are TRBV5-1 and TRBJ1-1; no firm D call. The CDR3 contains 14 residues. Germline loops: CDR1 SGHRS, CDR2 YFSETQ. V dropped 4 bases and J dropped 5 bases, with 15 bases sitting between them. The CDR3 nucleotides read TGCGCCAGCAGCGTGGGAGGCGATGGGACTGAAGCTTTCTTT. As protein: CASSVGGDGTEAFF.

This clone was seen only once. The rearrangement joins TRBV7-9 to TRBJ1-2; D is ambiguous. The CDR3 is 13 residues long. CDR1 and CDR2 from the germline V gene are SEHNR and FQNEAQ (reference sequence). Trimming pared 6 bases from V and 5 bases from J, leaving 13 bases between. Here the CDR3 reads CASSTYEGYGYTF. The CDR3 bases are TGTGCCAGCAGTACCTACGAGGGATATGGCTACACCTTC.

This rearrangement joins TRBV5-1 to TRBJ1-1, with D maybe TRBD1 (6 bases). The CDR3 extends over 14 amino acids. Trimming removed 3 bases from V and 1 base from J, with 10 bases in between. The V gene's germline CDR1 is SGHRS and CDR2 YFSETQ. CDR3 loop: CASSWDNPNTEAFF. The CDR3 DNA reads as TGCGCCAGCAGCTGGGACAACCCGAACACTGAAGCTTTCTTT.

The CDR3 coding sequence is TGTGCCAGCAGCAAAACGACAGGGGCCGGGCAGCCCCAGCATTTT. Its translation: CASSKTTGAGQPQHF. The V call is TRBV7-2, the J call TRBJ1-5; 8 bases match TRBD1. CDR3 length: 15 amino acids. Germline CDR1 and CDR2: SGHTA and FQGNSA. The V segment lost 5 bases and the J segment 7 bases; nucleotides outside the gene matches: 10.

This rearrangement joins TRBV13 to TRBJ1-6; 8 bases fit TRBD1. This CDR3 region has 12 residues. V was pared by 5 bases and J by 13 bases, with 4 bases of the junction left unmatched. Per germline, CDR1 PRHDT and CDR2 FYEKMQ (reference sequence). DNA for the CDR3: TGTGCCAGCAGCGGGACAGGCCGGCCCCTCCACTTT. It yields the protein CASSGTGRPLHF.

The gene calls are TRBV11-3 and TRBJ2-2; TRBD2 is a possible D gene (6 bases). The V end was cut by 7 bases, the J end by 1 base, with 10 bases between. Germline CDR1 is SGHNT and CDR2 is YENEEA. CDR3 length equals 14 residues. The CDR3 is CASIPRGNTGELFF. In DNA, the CDR3 is TGTGCCAGCATCCCGCGGGGGAACACCGGGGAGCTGTTTTTT.

V and J are TRBV28 and TRBJ2-7; D is unresolved. The germline V and J ends were trimmed by 2 bases and 4 bases, with 6 bases remaining between them. In germline, CDR1 is MDHEN, CDR2 SYDVKM. The CDR3 is 12 residues long. CDR3 in DNA: TGTGCCAGCAGTTTAGCTGCGTACGAGCAGTACTTC. Translated, it gives CASSLAAYEQYF.

This chain links TRBV30 with TRBJ2-7, with D perhaps matching TRBD1 (6 bases). The V end lost 3 bases, the J end lost 3 bases, and 15 bases lay between the germline ends. Germline V gives CDR1 GTSNPN, CDR2 SVGIG (reference sequence). This CDR3 comprises 14 residues. The CDR3 loop is CAWRRQDSDYEQYF. In DNA, the CDR3 is TGTGCCTGGAGGCGACAGGACAGCGACTACGAGCAGTACTTC.

This clone was picked up many times. The chain couples TRBV5-5 to TRBJ1-3; D call uncertain. The germline CDR1 and CDR2 sequences are SGHKS and YYEKEE (reference sequence). With 4 bases removed from V and 3 bases from J, the gap between germline ends came to 23 bases. CDR3 length equals 18 residues. Written as DNA, the CDR3 is TGTGCCAGCAGCGCAGTTGGTATCCCGGGGAGTGGTGGAAACACCATATATTTT. Encoded protein: CASSAVGIPGSGGNTIYF.

V gene TRBV7-9 combines with J gene TRBJ2-7; the D gene is possibly TRBD1 (6 bases). This CDR3 comprises 15 residues. The germline V and J ends were trimmed by 0 bases and 5 bases, with 14 bases remaining between them. Germline values: CDR1 SEHNR, CDR2 FQNEAQ (reference sequence). As DNA, the CDR3 is TGTGCCAGCAGCTTAGCCCCCAGGGGTCTAGACGAGCAGTACTTC. This codes for CASSLAPRGLDEQYF.

This clone was seen once. This sequence joins TRBV6-5 and TRBJ1-5; TRBD1 aligns across 8 bases. V was clipped by 7 bases and J by 7 bases; unmatched bases: 6. The V gene's germline CDR1 is MNHEY and CDR2 SVGAGI. The CDR3 consists of 13 residues. The DNA for the CDR3 is TGTGCCAGCACCCCCCCAGGGGGCCAGCCCCAGCATTTT. Its translation: CASTPPGGQPQHF.

The gene calls are TRBV15 and TRBJ1-5; 7 nucleotides line up with TRBD1. The germline V gene has CDR1 LNHNV and CDR2 YYDKDF (reference sequence). The CDR3 loop spans 14 amino acids. V was clipped by 8 bases and J by 0 bases; unmatched bases: 4. DNA of the CDR3: TGTGCCACCGGGGGACAGTCTAGCAATCAGCCCCAGCATTTT. This sequence encodes CATGGQSSNQPQHF.

The V and J genes are TRBV27 and TRBJ1-2; a weak D match, TRBD1 (6 bases). The CDR3 spans 16 residues. Trimming pared 6 bases from V and 6 bases from J, leaving 23 bases between. Germline V CDR1 and CDR2: MNHEY, SMNVEV (reference sequence). The CDR3 DNA is TGTGCCAGCAGCCAACTGCCCCAGGGGTCGGAGGATGGCTACACCTTC. Translation: CASSQLPQGSEDGYTF.

The gene calls are TRBV11-3 and TRBJ1-1, with TRBD1 matching 8 bases. The CDR3 is 16 residues long. Unmatched junction bases numbered 8, after V lost 5 bases and J lost 0 bases. From germline, CDR1 is SGHNT and CDR2 YENEEA. This chain's CDR3 is CASSPGQGYMNTEAFF. DNA for the CDR3: TGTGCCAGCAGCCCCGGACAGGGCTACATGAACACTGAAGCTTTCTTT.

The rearrangement uses TRBV7-2 and TRBJ1-3; 9 nucleotides align to TRBD1. From germline, CDR1 is SGHTA and CDR2 FQGNSA. J lost 2 bases, V lost 5 bases, and 4 bases had no gene match. This CDR3 contains 15 residues. The CDR3 nucleotides are TGTGCCAGCAGCCCCCGACAGGGGGCTGGAAACACCATATATTTT. It yields the protein CASSPRQGAGNTIYF.

On this clone: A junction boundary mismatches the germline segment, possibly from a read error. The chain employs TRBV2 and TRBJ2-3; D might be TRBD1 (6 bases). Germline lookup yields CDR1 SNHLY and CDR2 FYNNEI. The length of the CDR3 is 13 residues. This chain's CDR3 is CASRITPGQGEMF. The CDR3 coding sequence is TGTGCCAGCAGAATTACACCGGGACAAGGAGAAATGTTT.

A word on this clone: The junction differs from germline at one of its ends, possibly a read error. This rearrangement joins TRBV19 to TRBJ1-4, with D perhaps TRBD1 (6 bases). CDR3 length equals 14 residues. Germline values: CDR1 LNHDA, CDR2 SQIVND (reference sequence). The CDR3 nucleotides read TGTGCCAGTAGTATGGGGACAACGAATGAAAAACTGTTTTTT. As protein: CASSMGTTNEKLFF.

The V and J genes are TRBV28 and TRBJ2-1, with D possibly matching TRBD2 (5 bases). This CDR3 has 12 amino acids. Trimming removed 3 bases at V and 5 bases at J, with 5 bases between. Germline CDR1 MDHEN, CDR2 SYDVKM. CDR3 amino acids: CASSLRDNEQFF. The CDR3 DNA reads as TGTGCCAGCAGTTTGAGGGACAATGAGCAGTTCTTC.

The chain recombines TRBV28 with TRBJ1-6; a possible D gene is TRBD1 (5 bases). V was trimmed by 5 bases and J by 8 bases, leaving 7 bases between them. CDR1 is MDHEN, CDR2 SYDVKM, per germline. CDR3 length: 12 residues. The CDR3 is CASSPQDSPLHF. The CDR3 nucleotides are TGTGCCAGCAGTCCACAGGATTCACCCCTCCACTTT.

This chain joins TRBV12-2 and TRBJ2-3; the D call TRBD2 from the table was never checked on the DNA. TRBV12-2 corresponds to a pseudogene. The CDR3 is 15 amino acids. In nucleotides, the CDR3 is TGTGCAAGTCGCTCAACTAGCGGGGCCCAAGATACGCAGTATTTT. Translation: CASRSTSGAQDTQYF.